This T cell receptor beta chain was identified in a study of shared clonotypes between healthy human individuals. The CDR3 loop spans 13 amino acids. The germline V gene encodes CDR1 SGHRS and CDR2 YFSETQ. The ends were cut back, 3 bases at V and 8 bases at J, with 14 bases in the middle. Study results and caveats: Expectations were that clonotype sharing among donors would be affected by sequencing depth.

In the sorted-subset replicate PCRs, around 220 ng DNA, around 32,000 T cell genomes, was used. TCRdb's copy holds only in-frame clones and misses some; the assay was immunoSEQ multiplex PCR. The sample records about 2.3 million clones, just under 95% being singletons. Points on this clone: The antigen is unknown.

The chain carries TRBV5-1 and TRBJ1-2, with D perhaps TRBD1 (5 bases). The clonotype was recovered from a man between 18 and 35 years old in good health. Some clones in this sample may be carry-over from other donors' samples. The sequenced sample consisted of naive CD4+ T cells from PBMCs. Regarding subset: CD45RA+ positively selected. The CDR3: CASSSDTFKGYTF. The DNA of the CDR3 is TGCGCCAGCAGCTCGGACACGTTCAAGGGCTACACCTTC. Filled out from reference TRBV5-1 and TRBJ1-2, the complete variable domain reads KAGVTQTPRYLIKTRGQQVTLSCSPISGHRSVSWYQQTPGQGLQFLFEYFSETQRNKGNFPGRFSGRQFSNSRSEMNVSTLELGDSALYLCASSSDTFKGYTFGSGTRLTVV.